The clone carrying this TCR beta chain appeared many times. Its target is unknown. The germline V gene encodes CDR1 DFQATT and CDR2 SNEGSKA (reference sequence). The CDR3 spans 13 residues. Unmatched junction bases numbered 6, after V lost 3 bases and J lost 11 bases. The data stem from a study of early T cells in non-severe SARS-CoV-2 infection. On the study more broadly: Investigators sequenced bulk RNA drawn from unsorted whole blood, and chains remained unpaired. Study results and caveats: Private and CD4 specificities were missed by VDJdb matching, which favored anti-spike CD8 responses.

TCRdb re-called the 5' RACE reads with MiXCR, one entry per CDR3 protein. The data contain around 50,000 distinct CDR3 sequences, 12% of them singletons. This receptor was obtained from an adult who was a healthcare worker with PCR-confirmed SARS-CoV-2 infection or an uninfected control (not recorded which). Sequencing input: whole blood. The rearrangement uses TRBV20-1 and TRBJ2-6, with 8 bases identical to TRBD1. The CDR3 DNA is TGCAGTGCTAGGGACAGGGCCCCCGACGTCCTGACTTTC. Its translation: CSARDRAPDVLTF.